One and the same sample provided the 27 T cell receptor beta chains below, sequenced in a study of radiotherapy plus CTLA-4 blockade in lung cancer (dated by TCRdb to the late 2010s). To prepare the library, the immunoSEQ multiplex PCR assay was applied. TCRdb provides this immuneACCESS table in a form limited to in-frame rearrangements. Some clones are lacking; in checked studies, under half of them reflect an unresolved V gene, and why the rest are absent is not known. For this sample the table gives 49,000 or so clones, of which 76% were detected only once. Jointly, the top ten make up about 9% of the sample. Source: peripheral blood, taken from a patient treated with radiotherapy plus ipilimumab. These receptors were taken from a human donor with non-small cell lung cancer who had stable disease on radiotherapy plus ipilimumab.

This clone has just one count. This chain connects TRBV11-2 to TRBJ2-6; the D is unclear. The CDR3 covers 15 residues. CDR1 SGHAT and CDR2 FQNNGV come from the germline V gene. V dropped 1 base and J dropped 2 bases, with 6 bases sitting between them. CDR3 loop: CASSLVVTGANVLTF. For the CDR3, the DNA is TGTGCCAGCAGCTTAGTTGTAACTGGGGCCAACGTCCTGACTTTC.

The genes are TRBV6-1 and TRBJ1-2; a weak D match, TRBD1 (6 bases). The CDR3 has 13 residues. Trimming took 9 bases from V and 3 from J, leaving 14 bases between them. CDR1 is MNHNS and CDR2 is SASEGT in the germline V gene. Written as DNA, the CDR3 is TGTGCCAGTTGGGGCAGGGGCCACTATGGCTACACCTTC. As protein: CASWGRGHYGYTF.

Here the CDR3 DNA reads TGCGCCAGCAGCTTGCCGGGTGGAGCGTCTGGAAACACCATATATTTT. Translating it yields CASSLPGGASGNTIYF. The chain links TRBV5-1 to TRBJ1-3; D is ambiguous. The CDR3 consists of 16 residues. Looked up from germline, CDR1 is SGHRS and CDR2 is YFSETQ. V was clipped by 1 base and J by 1 base, with 12 bases between them.

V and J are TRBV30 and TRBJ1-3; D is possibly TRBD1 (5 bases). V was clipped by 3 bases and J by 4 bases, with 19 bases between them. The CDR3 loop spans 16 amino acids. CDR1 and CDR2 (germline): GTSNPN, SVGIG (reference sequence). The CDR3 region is CAWSDTGRPPGNTIYF. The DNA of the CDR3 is TGTGCCTGGAGCGATACAGGCCGCCCTCCCGGAAACACCATATATTTT.

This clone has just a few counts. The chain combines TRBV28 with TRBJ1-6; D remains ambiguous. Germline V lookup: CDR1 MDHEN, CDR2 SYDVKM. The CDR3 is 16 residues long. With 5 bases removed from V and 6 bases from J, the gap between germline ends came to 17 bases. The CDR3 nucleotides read TGTGCCAGCAGTCCCCGAGGACTATTATCTAATTCACCCCTCCACTTT. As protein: CASSPRGLLSNSPLHF.

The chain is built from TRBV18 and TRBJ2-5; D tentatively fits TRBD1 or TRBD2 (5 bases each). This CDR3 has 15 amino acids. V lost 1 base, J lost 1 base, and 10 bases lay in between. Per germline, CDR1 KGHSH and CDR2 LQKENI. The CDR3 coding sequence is TGTGCCAGCTCACCACGAACGGGACCCCAAGAGACCCAGTACTTC. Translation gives CASSPRTGPQETQYF. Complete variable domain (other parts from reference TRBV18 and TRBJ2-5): NAGVMQNPRHLVRRRGQEARLRCSPMKGHSHVYWYRQLPEEGLKFMVYLQKENIIDESGMPKERFSAEFPKEGPSILRIQQVVRGDSAAYFCASSPRTGPQETQYFGPGTRLLVL.

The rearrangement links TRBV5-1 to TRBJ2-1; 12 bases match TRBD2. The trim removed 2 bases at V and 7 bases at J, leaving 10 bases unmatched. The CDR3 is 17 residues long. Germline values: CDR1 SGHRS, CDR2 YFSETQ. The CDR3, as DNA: TGCGCCAGCAGCTTCCTGACCCTAGCGGGGGGGCGAAATGAGCAGTTCTTC. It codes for CASSFLTLAGGRNEQFF.

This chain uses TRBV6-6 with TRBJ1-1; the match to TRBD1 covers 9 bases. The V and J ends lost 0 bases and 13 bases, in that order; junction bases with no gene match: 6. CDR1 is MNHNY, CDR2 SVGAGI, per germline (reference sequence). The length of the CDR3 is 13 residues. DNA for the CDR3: TGTGCCAGCAGTTACTCGATTGGGACAGGGCATTTCTTT. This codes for CASSYSIGTGHFF.

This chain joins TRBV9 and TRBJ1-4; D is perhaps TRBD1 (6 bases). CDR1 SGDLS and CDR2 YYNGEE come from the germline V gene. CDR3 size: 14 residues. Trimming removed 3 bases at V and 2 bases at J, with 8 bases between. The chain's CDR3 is CASSAQGTNEKLFF. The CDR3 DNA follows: TGTGCCAGCAGCGCACAGGGCACTAATGAAAAACTGTTTTTT.

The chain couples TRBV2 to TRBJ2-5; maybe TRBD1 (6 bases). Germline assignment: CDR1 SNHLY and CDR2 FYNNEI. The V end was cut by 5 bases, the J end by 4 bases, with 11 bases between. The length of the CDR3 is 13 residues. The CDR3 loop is CASSPGAAETQYF. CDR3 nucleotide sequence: TGTGCCAGCAGTCCAGGGGCTGCAGAGACCCAGTACTTC. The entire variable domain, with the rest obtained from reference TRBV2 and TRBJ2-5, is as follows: EPEVTQTPSHQVTQMGQEVILRCVPISNHLYFYWYRQILGQKVEFLVSFYNNEISEKSEIFDDQFSVERPDGSNFTLKIRSTKLEDSAMYFCASSPGAAETQYFGPGTRLLVL.

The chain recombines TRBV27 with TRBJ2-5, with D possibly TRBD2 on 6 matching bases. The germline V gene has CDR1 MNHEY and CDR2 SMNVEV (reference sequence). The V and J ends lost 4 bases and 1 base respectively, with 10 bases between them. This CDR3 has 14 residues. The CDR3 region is CASSSRDFQETQYF. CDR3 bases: TGTGCCAGCAGTTCAAGGGACTTCCAAGAGACCCAGTACTTC.

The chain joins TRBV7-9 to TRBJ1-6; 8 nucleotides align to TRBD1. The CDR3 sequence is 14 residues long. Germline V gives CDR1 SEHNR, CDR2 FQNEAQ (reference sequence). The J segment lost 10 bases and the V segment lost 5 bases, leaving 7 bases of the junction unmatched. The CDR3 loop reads CASSPRTGLSPLHF. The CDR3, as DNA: TGTGCCAGCAGCCCTAGGACAGGGTTGTCACCCCTCCACTTT.

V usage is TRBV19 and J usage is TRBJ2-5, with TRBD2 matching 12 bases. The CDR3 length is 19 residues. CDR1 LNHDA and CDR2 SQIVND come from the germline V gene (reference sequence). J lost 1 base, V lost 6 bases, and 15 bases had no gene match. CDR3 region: CASSPAVGGLAGLQETQYF. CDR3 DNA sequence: TGTGCCAGTAGCCCAGCTGTGGGGGGACTAGCGGGCCTCCAAGAGACCCAGTACTTC.

Written as DNA, the CDR3 is TGTGCCAGCAGGTCAAACGAGGACGAGCAGTACGTC. Protein: CASRSNEDEQYV. The V call is TRBV5-4, the J call TRBJ2-7, with unresolved D. This CDR3 comprises 12 residues. V dropped 5 bases and J dropped 5 bases, with 11 bases sitting between them. CDR1 and CDR2 from the germline V gene are SGHNT and YYREEE (reference sequence).

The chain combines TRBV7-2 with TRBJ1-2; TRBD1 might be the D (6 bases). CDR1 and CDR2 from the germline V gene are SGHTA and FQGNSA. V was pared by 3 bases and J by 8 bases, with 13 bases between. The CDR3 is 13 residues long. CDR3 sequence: CASSFEQGRGYTF. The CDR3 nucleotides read TGTGCCAGCAGCTTTGAGCAGGGGCGAGGCTACACCTTC. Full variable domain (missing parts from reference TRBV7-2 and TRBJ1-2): GAGVSQSPSNKVTEKGKDVELRCDPISGHTALYWYRQSLGQGLEFLIYFQGNSAPDKSGLPSDRFSAERTGGSVSTLTIQRTQQEDSAVYLCASSFEQGRGYTFGSGTRLTVV.

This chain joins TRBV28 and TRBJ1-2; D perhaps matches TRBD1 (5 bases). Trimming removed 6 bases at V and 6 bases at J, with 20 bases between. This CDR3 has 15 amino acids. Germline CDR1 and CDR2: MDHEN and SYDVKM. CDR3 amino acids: CASSRVLGRPHGYTF. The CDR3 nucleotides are TGTGCCAGCAGCCGGGTATTGGGGCGCCCCCATGGCTACACCTTC.

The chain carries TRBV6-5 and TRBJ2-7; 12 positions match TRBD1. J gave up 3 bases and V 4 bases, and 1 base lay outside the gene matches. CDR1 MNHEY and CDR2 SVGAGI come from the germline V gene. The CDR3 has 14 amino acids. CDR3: CASSWDRGLYEQYF. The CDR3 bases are TGTGCCAGCAGTTGGGACAGGGGGCTCTACGAGCAGTACTTC.

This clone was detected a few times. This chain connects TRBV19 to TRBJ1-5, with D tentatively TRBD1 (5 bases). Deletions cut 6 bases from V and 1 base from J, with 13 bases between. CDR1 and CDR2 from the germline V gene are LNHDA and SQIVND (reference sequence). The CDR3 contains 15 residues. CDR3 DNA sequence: TGTGCCAGTAGATCTGGGGGGAGCAGCAATCAGCCCCAGCATTTT. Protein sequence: CASRSGGSSNQPQHF.

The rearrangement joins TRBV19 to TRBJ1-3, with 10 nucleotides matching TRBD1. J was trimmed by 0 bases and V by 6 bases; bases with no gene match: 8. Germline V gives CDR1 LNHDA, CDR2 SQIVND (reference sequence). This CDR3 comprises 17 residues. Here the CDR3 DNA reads TGTGCCAGTAGGCGAGGGACAGGGGAGAGCTCTGGAAACACCATATATTTT. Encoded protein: CASRRGTGESSGNTIYF. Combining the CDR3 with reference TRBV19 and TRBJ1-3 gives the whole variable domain DGGITQSPKYLFRKEGQNVTLSCEQNLNHDAMYWYRQDPGQGLRLIYYSQIVNDFQKGDIAEGYSVSREKKESFPLTVTSAQKNPTAFYLCASRRGTGESSGNTIYFGEGSWLTVV.

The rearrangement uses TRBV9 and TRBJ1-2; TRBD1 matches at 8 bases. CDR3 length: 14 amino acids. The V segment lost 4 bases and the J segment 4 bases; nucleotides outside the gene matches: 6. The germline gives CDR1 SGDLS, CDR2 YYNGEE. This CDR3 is CASSYSRGLYGYTF. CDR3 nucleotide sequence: TGTGCCAGCAGCTATTCCAGGGGGCTCTATGGCTACACCTTC.

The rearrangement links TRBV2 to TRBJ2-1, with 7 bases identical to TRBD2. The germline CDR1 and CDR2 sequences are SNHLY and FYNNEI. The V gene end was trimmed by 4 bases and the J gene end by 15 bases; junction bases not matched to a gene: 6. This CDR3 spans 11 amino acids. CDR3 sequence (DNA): TGTGCCAGCAGTGCATCGACTAGCCCGTTCTTC. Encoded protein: CASSASTSPFF.

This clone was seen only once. The CDR3 sequence is CASSFGTGGPNEQFF. CDR3 DNA sequence: TGCGCCAGCAGCTTCGGGACAGGGGGTCCCAATGAGCAGTTCTTC. The V and J genes are TRBV5-1 and TRBJ2-1; TRBD1 agrees at 11 bases. Germline CDR1 is SGHRS and CDR2 is YFSETQ. V shed 2 bases and J 6 bases; nucleotides not matched to a gene: 4. The CDR3 length is 15 residues.

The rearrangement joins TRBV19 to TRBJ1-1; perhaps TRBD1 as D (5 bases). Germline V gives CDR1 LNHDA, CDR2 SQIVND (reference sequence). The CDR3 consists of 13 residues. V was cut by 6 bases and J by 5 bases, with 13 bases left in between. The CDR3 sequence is CASRTGEGTEAFF. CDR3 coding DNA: TGTGCCAGTAGGACGGGGGAGGGGACTGAAGCTTTCTTT.

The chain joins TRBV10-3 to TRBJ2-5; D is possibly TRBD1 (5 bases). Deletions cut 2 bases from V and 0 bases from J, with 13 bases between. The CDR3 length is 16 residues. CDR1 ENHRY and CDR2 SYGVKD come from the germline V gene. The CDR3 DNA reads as TGTGCCATCAGTGAGGGGGTGAAGGGGTACCAAGAGACCCAGTACTTC. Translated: CAISEGVKGYQETQYF.

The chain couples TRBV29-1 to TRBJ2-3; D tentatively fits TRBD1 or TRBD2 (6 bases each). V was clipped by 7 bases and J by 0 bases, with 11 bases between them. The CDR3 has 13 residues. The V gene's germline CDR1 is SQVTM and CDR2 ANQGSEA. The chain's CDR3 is CSEGGGSTDTQYF. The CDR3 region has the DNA TGCAGCGAGGGGGGCGGGAGCACAGATACGCAGTATTTT.

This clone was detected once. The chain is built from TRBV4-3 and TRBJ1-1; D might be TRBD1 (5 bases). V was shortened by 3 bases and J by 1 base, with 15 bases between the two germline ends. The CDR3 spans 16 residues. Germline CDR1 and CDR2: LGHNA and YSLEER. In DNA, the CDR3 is TGCGCCAGCAGCCAGGTGGGTTTTGGGGGGAACACTGAAGCTTTCTTT. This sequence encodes CASSQVGFGGNTEAFF.

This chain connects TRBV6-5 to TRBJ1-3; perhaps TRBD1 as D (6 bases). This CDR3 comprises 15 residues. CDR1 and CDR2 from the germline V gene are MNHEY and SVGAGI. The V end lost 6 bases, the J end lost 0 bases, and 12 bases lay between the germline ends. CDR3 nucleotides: TGTGCCAGCAGGCAGGGGCGAAACTCTGGAAACACCATATATTTT. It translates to CASRQGRNSGNTIYF.